This passage covers 8 T cell receptor beta chains from one sample sequenced in a study of blood T cell repertoires in COVID-19. Assay used: immunoSEQ multiplex PCR; TCRdb lists only in-frame clones, some missing. The data contain under 95,000 clones, around 90% of them singletons. Source material: peripheral blood. The receptors derive from a human donor in a cohort sampled during active COVID-19.

The V and J genes are TRBV5-6 and TRBJ1-2; possibly TRBD1 for D (6 bases). Germline V gives CDR1 SGHDT, CDR2 YYEEEE. The CDR3 totals 15 residues. V was clipped by 2 bases and J by 5 bases, with 16 bases between them. The CDR3 reads CASSFRQAGVYGYTF. The CDR3 DNA follows: TGTGCCAGCAGCTTTCGACAGGCCGGGGTTTATGGCTACACCTTC.

The chain links TRBV6-2 or TRBV6-3 to TRBJ2-7; maybe TRBD1 (5 bases). CDR3 size: 14 residues. CDR1 and CDR2 from the germline V gene are MNHEY and SVGEGT. The V end lost 0 bases, the J end lost 4 bases, and 10 bases lay between the germline ends. CDR3 in amino acids: CASSYSPTDYEQYF. As DNA, the CDR3 is TGTGCCAGCAGTTACTCTCCGACAGATTACGAGCAGTACTTC.

This clone is a singleton in its sample. The rearrangement joins TRBV3-1 (or the pseudogene TRBV3-2) to TRBJ2-5; D is possibly TRBD2 (6 bases). The CDR3 loop spans 16 amino acids. Deletions cut 4 bases from V and 5 bases from J, with 20 bases between. CDR1 is LGHDT and CDR2 is YNNKEL in the germline V gene (reference sequence). CDR3 in amino acids: CASSRNPLGGVETQYF. Here the CDR3 DNA reads TGTGCCAGCAGCCGAAACCCTCTCGGGGGTGTGGAGACCCAGTACTTC.

On this clone: Distinct nucleotide sequences in the sample also encode this CDR3. This CDR3 is CASSPGTSGTYEQYF. The CDR3 nucleotides read TGTGCCAGCTCACCCGGGACTAGCGGGACCTACGAGCAGTACTTC. The chain carries TRBV18 and TRBJ2-7; 13 bases fit TRBD2. V lost 3 bases, J lost 2 bases, and 1 base stayed unmatched. CDR1 and CDR2 from the germline V gene are KGHSH and LQKENI. The CDR3 is made up of 15 amino acids.

J is TRBJ1-1 and V is TRBV7-9; 10 nucleotides line up with TRBD1. The CDR3 consists of 16 residues. Unmatched junction bases numbered 6, after V lost 5 bases and J lost 0 bases. Germline V lookup: CDR1 SEHNR, CDR2 FQNEAQ (reference sequence). CDR3 coding DNA: TGTGCCAGCAGCAACGGACAGGGGGGTTTGAACACTGAAGCTTTCTTT. It codes for CASSNGQGGLNTEAFF.

V is TRBV5-1 and J is TRBJ1-1; 7 bases are shared with TRBD1. J gave up 3 bases and V 2 bases, and 4 bases lay outside the gene matches. The CDR3 runs to 14 residues. Germline CDR1 SGHRS, CDR2 YFSETQ. DNA for the CDR3: TGCGCCAGCAGCTTAGGGGGCTTGGACACTGAAGCTTTCTTT. This translates into CASSLGGLDTEAFF.

The chain links TRBV7-8 to TRBJ1-1, with TRBD1 matching 7 bases. Germline values: CDR1 SGHVS, CDR2 FQNEAQ. The CDR3 has 13 amino acids. J gave up 4 bases and V 3 bases, and 2 bases lay outside the gene matches. The CDR3 coding sequence is TGTGCCAGCAGCTTGACAGGGAGCACTGAAGCTTTCTTT. Its protein is CASSLTGSTEAFF.

This rearrangement joins TRBV7-3 to TRBJ2-3; 8 bases are a match to TRBD2. Germline CDR1 is SGHTA and CDR2 is FQGTGA. Trimming took 5 bases from V and 6 from J; bases not matched to a gene: 7. The CDR3 is 14 amino acids. This CDR3 reads CASSLGTSFDTQYF. CDR3 coding DNA: TGTGCCAGCAGCCTCGGGACTAGTTTTGATACGCAGTATTTT. Variable domain in full (rest from reference TRBV7-3 and TRBJ2-3): GAGVSQTPSNKVTEKGKYVELRCDPISGHTALYWYRQSLGQGPEFLIYFQGTGAADDSGLPNDRFFAVRPEGSVSTLKIQRTERGDSAVYLCASSLGTSFDTQYFGPGTRLTVL.